This T cell receptor beta chain is drawn from a study of blood T cell repertoires in COVID-19. Assay used: immunoSEQ multiplex PCR; TCRdb lists only in-frame clones, some missing. Of more than 350,000 clones listed, around nine tenths were seen once; the top ten hold roughly 1.4%. This CDR3 has 15 amino acids. Germline-derived CDR1 and CDR2 are MRHNA and SNTAGT. V was clipped by 2 bases and J by 10 bases, with 15 bases between them. The receptor was isolated from a woman in her late teens or twenties who had been exposed to COVID-19. The rearrangement links TRBV6-4 to TRBJ1-6, with a possible D match to TRBD1 (5 bases). Sequenced material: PBMCs or T cells enriched from blood (not recorded which). The CDR3 region has the DNA TGTGCCAGCAGTGACCAACAGGTCGGGGGGTCACCCCTCCACTTT. This gives the protein CASSDQQVGGSPLHF.